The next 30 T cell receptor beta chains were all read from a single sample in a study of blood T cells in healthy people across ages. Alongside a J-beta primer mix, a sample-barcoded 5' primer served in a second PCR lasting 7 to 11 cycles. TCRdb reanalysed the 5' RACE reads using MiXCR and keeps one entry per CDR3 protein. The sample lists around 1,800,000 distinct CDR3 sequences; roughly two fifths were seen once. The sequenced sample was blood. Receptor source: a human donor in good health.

CDR3 protein: CSARDTPRVKGYTF. CDR3 DNA sequence: TGCAGTGCTAGAGATACCCCCAGGGTGAAAGGCTACACCTTC. The J gene is TRBJ1-2, the V gene TRBV20-1, with TRBD1 as a possible D gene (5 bases). Germline loops: CDR1 DFQATT, CDR2 SNEGSKA (reference sequence). This CDR3 comprises 14 residues. V shed 0 bases and J shed 8 bases, with 16 bases lying between them.

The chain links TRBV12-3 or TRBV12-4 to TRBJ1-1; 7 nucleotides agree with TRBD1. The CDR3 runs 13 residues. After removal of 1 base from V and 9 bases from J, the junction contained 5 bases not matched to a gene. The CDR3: CASSLGQGDKAFF. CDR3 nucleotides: TGTGCCAGCAGTTTAGGACAGGGAGATAAAGCTTTCTTT.

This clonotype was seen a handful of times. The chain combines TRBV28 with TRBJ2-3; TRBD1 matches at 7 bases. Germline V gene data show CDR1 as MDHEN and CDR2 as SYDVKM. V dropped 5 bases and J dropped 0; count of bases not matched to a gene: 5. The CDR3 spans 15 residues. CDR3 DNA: TGTGCCAGCAGTCCACTGGGACAGAGCACAGATACGCAGTATTTT. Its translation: CASSPLGQSTDTQYF.

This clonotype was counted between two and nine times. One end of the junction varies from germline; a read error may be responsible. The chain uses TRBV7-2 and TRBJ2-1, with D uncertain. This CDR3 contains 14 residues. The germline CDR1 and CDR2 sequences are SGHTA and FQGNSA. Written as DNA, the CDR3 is TGTGCCAACAGCTCCCGGGCCTTCTACAATGAGCAGTTCTTC. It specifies CANSSRAFYNEQFF.

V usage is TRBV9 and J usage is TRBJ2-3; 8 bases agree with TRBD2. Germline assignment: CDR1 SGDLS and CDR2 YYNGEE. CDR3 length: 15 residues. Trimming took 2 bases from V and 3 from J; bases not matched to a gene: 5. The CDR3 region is CASSVGGAETDTQYF. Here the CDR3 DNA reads TGTGCCAGCAGCGTCGGGGGGGCAGAAACAGATACGCAGTATTTT.

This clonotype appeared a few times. CDR3 protein: CASSKGQDFEAFF. The CDR3 coding sequence is TGCGCCAGCAGCAAGGGACAGGACTTTGAAGCTTTCTTT. The rearrangement links TRBV4-3 to TRBJ1-1; 8 bases map to TRBD1. The V gene end was trimmed by 5 bases and the J gene end by 7 bases; junction bases not matched to a gene: 6. This CDR3 spans 13 amino acids. CDR1 is LGHNA and CDR2 is YSLEER in the germline V gene.

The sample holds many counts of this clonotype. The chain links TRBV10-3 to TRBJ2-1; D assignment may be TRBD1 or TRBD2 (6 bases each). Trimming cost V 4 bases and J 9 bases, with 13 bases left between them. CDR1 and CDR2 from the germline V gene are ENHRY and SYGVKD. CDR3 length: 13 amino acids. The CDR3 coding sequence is TGTGCCATCAGTGGGCCAGGGGAGGCTGAGCAGTTCTTC. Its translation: CAISGPGEAEQFF.

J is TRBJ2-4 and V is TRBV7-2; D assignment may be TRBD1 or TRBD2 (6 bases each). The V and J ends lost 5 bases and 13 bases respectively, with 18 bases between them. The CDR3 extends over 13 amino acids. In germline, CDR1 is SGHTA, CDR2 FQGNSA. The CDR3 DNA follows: TGTGCCAGCAGCCGAGGGGGGCACTACAAGCAGTACTTC. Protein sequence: CASSRGGHYKQYF. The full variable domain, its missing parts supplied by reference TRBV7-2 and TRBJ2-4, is GAGVSQSPSNKVTEKGKDVELRCDPISGHTALYWYRQSLGQGLEFLIYFQGNSAPDKSGLPSDRFSAERTGGSVSTLTIQRTQQEDSAVYLCASSRGGHYKQYFGAGTRLSVL.

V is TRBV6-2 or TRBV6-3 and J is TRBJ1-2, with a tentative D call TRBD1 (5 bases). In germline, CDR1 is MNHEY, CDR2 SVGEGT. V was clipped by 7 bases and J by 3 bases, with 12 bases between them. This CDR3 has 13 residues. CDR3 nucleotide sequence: TGTGCCAGCAACGACCAGGGATACTATGGCTACACCTTC. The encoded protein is CASNDQGYYGYTF.

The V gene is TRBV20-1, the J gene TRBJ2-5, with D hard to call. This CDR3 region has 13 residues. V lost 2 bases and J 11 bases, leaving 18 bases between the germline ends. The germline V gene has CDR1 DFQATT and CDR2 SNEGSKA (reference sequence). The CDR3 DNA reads TGCAGTGCTAGATCGGTCGTCTCCTACGGGCAGTACTTC. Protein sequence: CSARSVVSYGQYF.

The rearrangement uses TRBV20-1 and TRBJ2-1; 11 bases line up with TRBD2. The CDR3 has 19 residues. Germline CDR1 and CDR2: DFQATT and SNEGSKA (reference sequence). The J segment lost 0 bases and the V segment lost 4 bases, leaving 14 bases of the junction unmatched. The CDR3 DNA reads TGCAGTGCTATACCTCCGACTAGCGGGGCGATTAGCTCCTACAATGAGCAGTTCTTC. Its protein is CSAIPPTSGAISSYNEQFF.

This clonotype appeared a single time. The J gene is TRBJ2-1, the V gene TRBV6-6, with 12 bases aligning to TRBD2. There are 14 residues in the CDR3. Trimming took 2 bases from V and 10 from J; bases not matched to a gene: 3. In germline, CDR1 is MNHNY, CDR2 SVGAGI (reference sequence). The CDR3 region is CASSYAGTSGEQFF. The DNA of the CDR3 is TGTGCCAGCAGTTACGCCGGGACTAGCGGGGAGCAGTTCTTC.

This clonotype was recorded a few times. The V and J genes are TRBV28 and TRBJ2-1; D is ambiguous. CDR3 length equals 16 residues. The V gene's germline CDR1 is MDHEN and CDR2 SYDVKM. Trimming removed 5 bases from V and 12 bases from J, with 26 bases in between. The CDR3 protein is CASSPRPGQKPEVQFF. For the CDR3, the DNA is TGTGCCAGCAGTCCCCGCCCGGGTCAAAAGCCAGAGGTGCAGTTCTTC.

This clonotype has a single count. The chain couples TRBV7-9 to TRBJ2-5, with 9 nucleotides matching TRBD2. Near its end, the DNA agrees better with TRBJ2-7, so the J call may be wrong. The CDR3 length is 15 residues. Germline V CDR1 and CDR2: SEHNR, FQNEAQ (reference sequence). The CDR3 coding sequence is TGTGCCAGCAGCTTAGTAGTAGCGGGAGTTGGCGAGCAGTACTTC. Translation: CASSLVVAGVGEQYF.

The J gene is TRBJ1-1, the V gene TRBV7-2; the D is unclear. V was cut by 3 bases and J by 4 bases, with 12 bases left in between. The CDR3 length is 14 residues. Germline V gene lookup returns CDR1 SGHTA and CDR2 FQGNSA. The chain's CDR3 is CASSFSGRGTEAFF. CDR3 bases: TGTGCCAGCAGCTTTAGCGGGCGCGGCACTGAAGCTTTCTTT.

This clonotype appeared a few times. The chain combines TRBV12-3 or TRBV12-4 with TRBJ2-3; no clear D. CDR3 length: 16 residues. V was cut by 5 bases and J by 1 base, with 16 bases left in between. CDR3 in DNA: TGTGCCAGCAGTGTAGTGGTCTCACGGGGCACAGATACGCAGTATTTT. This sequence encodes CASSVVVSRGTDTQYF.

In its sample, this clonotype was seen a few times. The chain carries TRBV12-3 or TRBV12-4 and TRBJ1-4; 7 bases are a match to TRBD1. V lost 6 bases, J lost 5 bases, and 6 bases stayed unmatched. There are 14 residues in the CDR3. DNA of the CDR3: TGTGCCAGCAGGACGACAGGGCGGAATGAAAAACTGTTTTTT. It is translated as CASRTTGRNEKLFF.

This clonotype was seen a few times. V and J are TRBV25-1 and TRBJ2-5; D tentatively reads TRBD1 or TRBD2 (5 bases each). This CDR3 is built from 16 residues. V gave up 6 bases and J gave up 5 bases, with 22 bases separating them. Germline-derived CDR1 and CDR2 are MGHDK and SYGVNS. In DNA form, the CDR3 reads TGTGCCAGCAGCCCCTCCCCCGGGACGGCTATTGAGACCCAGTACTTC. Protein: CASSPSPGTAIETQYF.

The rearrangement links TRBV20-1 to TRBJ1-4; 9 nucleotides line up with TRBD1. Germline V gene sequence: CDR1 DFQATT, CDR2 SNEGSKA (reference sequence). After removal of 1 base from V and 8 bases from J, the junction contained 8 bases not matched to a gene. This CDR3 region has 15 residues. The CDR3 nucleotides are TGCAGTGCTAGAGCGGGACAGGGCGTAGGGGAAAAACTGTTTTTT. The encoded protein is CSARAGQGVGEKLFF.

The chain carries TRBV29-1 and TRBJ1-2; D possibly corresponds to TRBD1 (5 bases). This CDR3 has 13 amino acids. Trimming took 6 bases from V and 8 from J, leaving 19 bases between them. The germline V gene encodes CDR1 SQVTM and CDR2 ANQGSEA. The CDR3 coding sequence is TGCAGCGTAGGGACCGGGACCCGGGGCGGCTACACCTTC. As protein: CSVGTGTRGGYTF.

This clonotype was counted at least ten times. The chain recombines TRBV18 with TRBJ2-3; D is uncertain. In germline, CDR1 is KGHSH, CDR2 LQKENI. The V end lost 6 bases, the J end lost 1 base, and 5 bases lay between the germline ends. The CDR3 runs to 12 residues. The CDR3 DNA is TGTGCCAGCTCCCCGGGCACAGATACGCAGTATTTT. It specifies CASSPGTDTQYF. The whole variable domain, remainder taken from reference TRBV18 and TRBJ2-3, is NAGVMQNPRHLVRRRGQEARLRCSPMKGHSHVYWYRQLPEEGLKFMVYLQKENIIDESGMPKERFSAEFPKEGPSILRIQQVVRGDSAAYFCASSPGTDTQYFGPGTRLTVL.

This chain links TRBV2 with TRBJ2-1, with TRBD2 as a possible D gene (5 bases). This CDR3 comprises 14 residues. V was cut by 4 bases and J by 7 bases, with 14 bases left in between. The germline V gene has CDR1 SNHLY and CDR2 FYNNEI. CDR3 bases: TGTGCCAGCAGTGCCCTGACCGGAGGTAATGAGCAGTTCTTC. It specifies CASSALTGGNEQFF.

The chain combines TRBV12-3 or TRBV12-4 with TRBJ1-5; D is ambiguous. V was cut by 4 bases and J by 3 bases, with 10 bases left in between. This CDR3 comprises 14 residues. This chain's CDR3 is CASSWLGDNQPQHF. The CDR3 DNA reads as TGTGCCAGCAGTTGGCTGGGAGACAATCAGCCCCAGCATTTT.

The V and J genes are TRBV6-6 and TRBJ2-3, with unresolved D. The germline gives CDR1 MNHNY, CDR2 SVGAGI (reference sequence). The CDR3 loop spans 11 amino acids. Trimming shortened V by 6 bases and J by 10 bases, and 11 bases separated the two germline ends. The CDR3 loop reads CASSSARAQYF. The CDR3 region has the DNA TGTGCCAGCAGCTCGGCAAGGGCGCAGTATTTT.

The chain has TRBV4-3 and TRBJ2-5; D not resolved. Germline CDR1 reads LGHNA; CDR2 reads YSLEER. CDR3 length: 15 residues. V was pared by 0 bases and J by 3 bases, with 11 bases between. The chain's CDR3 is CASSQDTRPEETQYF. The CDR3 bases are TGCGCCAGCAGCCAAGATACCCGACCTGAAGAGACCCAGTACTTC.

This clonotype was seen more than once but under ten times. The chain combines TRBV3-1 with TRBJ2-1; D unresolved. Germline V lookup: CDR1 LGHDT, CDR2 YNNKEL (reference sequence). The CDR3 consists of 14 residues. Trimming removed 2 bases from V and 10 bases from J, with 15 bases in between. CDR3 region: CASSQNALPWEQFF. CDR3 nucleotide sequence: TGTGCCAGCAGCCAAAACGCCCTCCCATGGGAGCAGTTCTTC.

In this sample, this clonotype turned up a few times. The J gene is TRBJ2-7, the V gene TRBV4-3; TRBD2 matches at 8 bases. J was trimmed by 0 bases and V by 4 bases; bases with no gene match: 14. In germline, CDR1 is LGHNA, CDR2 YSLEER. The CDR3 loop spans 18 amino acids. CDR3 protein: CASSPSTDLSGDSYEQYF. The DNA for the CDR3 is TGCGCCAGCAGCCCCTCGACAGACCTTAGCGGGGACTCCTACGAGCAGTACTTC.

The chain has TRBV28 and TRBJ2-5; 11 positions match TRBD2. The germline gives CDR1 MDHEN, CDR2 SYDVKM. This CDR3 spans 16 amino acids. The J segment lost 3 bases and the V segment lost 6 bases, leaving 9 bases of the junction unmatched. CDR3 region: CASRSEASGGKETQYF. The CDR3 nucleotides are TGTGCCAGCAGATCCGAGGCTAGCGGGGGGAAAGAGACCCAGTACTTC.

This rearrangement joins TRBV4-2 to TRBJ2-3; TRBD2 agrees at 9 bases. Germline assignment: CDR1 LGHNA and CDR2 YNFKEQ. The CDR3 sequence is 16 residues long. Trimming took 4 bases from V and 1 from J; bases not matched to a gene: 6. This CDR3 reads CASSPRERGGTDTQYF. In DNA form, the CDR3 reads TGTGCCAGCAGCCCCAGAGAGCGGGGGGGCACAGATACGCAGTATTTT.

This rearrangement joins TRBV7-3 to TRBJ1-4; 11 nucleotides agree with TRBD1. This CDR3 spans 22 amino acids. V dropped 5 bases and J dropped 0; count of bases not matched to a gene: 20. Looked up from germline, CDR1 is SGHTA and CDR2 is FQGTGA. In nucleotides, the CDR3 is TGTGCCAGCAGCCTCCCTAATGGGACAGGGGGTAATAGTTGTGCAACTAATGAAAAACTGTTTTTT. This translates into CASSLPNGTGGNSCATNEKLFF.